This record looks at one T cell receptor (beta chain) sequence and its context. This clonotype came up a few times. Its antigen remains unidentified. The record has no base qualities; no much larger clone is one base away. The data stem from a study of T-cell reconstitution after alpha-beta-depleted transplantation in children (dated by TCRdb to about 2016). With regard to the full study: Using TCR repertoire profiling, the study quantitatively followed how T-cell immune reconstitution unfolded in children after TCRalphabeta/CD19-depleted allogeneic hematopoietic cell transplantation.

What the work shows at the level of the full study, not this receptor alone: The high TCRbeta diversity at day 60 in some patients was ascribed to recipient T cells and intrathymic progenitors that had survived conditioning. Over the following months the frequencies of hyperexpanded clones went down, and after one year T-cell counts and TCRbeta diversity were mostly credited to newly produced T cells. The apparently early alphabetaT-cell count recovery about two months after transplant was reportedly dependent on only several hundred rapidly expanded clones derived from non-depleted graft cells.

This sample's treatment or condition label indicates: allogeneic hematopoietic cell transplantation with graft depleted of TCRalphabeta T cells and CD19 B cells. TCRalphabeta/CD19-depleted allogeneic hematopoietic cell grafts were given to the transplant recipients, all of whom were children. V gives up 1 base and J gives up 5 bases, and the segment between their germline ends measures 12 bases. Spanning cysteine to phenylalanine, the CDR3 consists of 13 amino acids. The only DNA kept is the CDR3, 39 bases in frame from the first base. As encoded in the germline V gene, CDR1 is SQVTM while CDR2 is ANQGSEA. Library construction relied on PCR. Reads for this sample came from an Illumina HiSeq 2500. To normalize quantification of the TCRbeta repertoire, the TCR libraries were built with molecular barcoding that relied on unique molecular identifiers. TCRdb trimmed public reads at Q25 via fastp, called clones via MiXCR and kept in-frame beta chains. CDR3 protein duplicates are merged, each entry listing the most common genes and DNA. In this sample the table shows approximately 500,000 distinct CDR3 sequences, roughly a tenth of which occur a single time. The ten largest clones represent 2% of the sample.

This sample comprised PBMCs, obtained before TCRalphabeta/CD19-depleted stem cell transplant. This clonotype was obtained from a child aged 2-15 years with inherited bone marrow failure, due to receive a stem cell transplant. The rearrangement joined TRBV29-1 to TRBJ2-7; perhaps TRBD1 is the D gene, with 6 bases matching. The CDR3 reads as follows: CSVEGGLADEQYF. The DNA sequence is TGCAGCGTTGAAGGGGGGCTAGCCGACGAGCAGTACTTC.